The T cell receptor (beta chain) under discussion was sequenced for a study of blood T cell repertoires in COVID-19. Turning to the study itself: Material from acute and convalescent COVID-19 was sourced from the United States, Italy and Spain. From T cells, B-cell-depleted T cells, or PBMCs came the material, which was cDNA or gDNA.

How the authors handled the data: Reference gene primer amplification yielded estimated nucleated cell counts. Profiled with immunoSEQ multiplex PCR; TCRdb holds only in-frame clones, not every one. V and J calls and clone size are given by that table; D and trimming were obtained from the DNA. The data hold 150,000 or so clones, with 80% to 85% observed a single time. Per germline, CDR1 MNHEY and CDR2 SMNVEV (reference sequence). This CDR3 region has 14 residues. V dropped 4 bases and J dropped 0 bases, with 9 bases sitting between them. The TCR sequence derives from a human donor in a cohort sampled during active COVID-19. The sample taken for sequencing was peripheral blood. The chain combines TRBV27 with TRBJ1-1; D unresolved. DNA for the CDR3: TGTGCCAGCAGTTCCTCCGAGGTGAACACTGAAGCTTTCTTT. Translated, it gives CASSSSEVNTEAFF.